The sequence of this TCR beta chain was determined in a study of cytomegalovirus exposure and HLA in healthy donors. Germline values: CDR1 SGHTA, CDR2 FQGNSA. This CDR3 spans 16 amino acids. V dropped 0 bases and J dropped 2; count of bases not matched to a gene: 6. In the case of this clone: The antigen is unknown.

Notes on the study in general: Some TCR beta chains (164 of them) were listed as cytomegalovirus-associated. Confirmation in vitro established that a few CMV-associated chains were specific for CMV antigens.

The method was immunoSEQ multiplex PCR; TCRdb's version includes in-frame clones alone and lacks a portion of them. The sample has around 190,000 clones, roughly 86% seen once. Separate from the approximately 670-subject first cohort, the roughly 120-subject validation cohort was the one that the donors belonged to. Specimen: PBMCs. The receptor was isolated from a man younger than 45 in good health and CMV-seropositive. This chain links TRBV7-2 with TRBJ2-7; 8 nucleotides align to TRBD2. CDR3 in DNA: TGTGCCAGCAGCTTAGCGTCCGGGGGGGCGCCCTACGAGCAGTACTTC. It codes for CASSLASGGAPYEQYF.